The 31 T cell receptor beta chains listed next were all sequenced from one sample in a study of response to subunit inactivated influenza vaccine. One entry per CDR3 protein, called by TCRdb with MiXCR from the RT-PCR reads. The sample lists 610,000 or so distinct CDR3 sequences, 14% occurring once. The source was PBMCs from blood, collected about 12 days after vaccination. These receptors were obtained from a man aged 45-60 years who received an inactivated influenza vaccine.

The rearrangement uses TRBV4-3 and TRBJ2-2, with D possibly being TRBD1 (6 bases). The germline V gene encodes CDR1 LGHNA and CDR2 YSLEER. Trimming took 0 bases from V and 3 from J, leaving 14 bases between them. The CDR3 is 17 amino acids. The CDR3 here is CASSQDPQGPDTGELFF. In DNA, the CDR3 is TGCGCCAGCAGCCAAGATCCGCAGGGGCCGGACACCGGGGAGCTGTTTTTT.

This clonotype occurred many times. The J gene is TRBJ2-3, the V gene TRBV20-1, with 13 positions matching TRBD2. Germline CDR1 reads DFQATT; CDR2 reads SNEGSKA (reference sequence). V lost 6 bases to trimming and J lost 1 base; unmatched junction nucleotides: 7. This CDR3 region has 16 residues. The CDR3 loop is CSASRTSGGRTDTQYF. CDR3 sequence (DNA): TGCAGTGCCTCCCGGACTAGCGGGGGCCGCACAGATACGCAGTATTTT.

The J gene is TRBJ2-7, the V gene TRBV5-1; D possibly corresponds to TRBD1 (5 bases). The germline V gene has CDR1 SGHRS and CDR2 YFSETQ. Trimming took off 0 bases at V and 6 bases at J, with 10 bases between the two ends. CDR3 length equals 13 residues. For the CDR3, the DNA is TGCGCCAGCAGCTTGGTCGGACAAACCGAGCAGTACTTC. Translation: CASSLVGQTEQYF.

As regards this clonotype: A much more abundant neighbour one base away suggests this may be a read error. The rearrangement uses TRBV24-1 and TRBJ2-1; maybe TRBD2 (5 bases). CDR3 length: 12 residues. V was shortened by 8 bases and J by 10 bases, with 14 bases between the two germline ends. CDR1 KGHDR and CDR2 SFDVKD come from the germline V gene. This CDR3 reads CATMDEGLEQFF. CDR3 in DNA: TGTGCCACCATGGATGAGGGATTGGAGCAGTTCTTC.

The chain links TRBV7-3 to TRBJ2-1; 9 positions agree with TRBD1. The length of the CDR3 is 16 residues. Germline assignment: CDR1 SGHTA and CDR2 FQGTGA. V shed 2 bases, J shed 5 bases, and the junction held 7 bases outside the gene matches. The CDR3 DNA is TGTGCCAGCAGCTTAGTTGGGACAGGGTTCAACAATGAGCAGTTCTTC. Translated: CASSLVGTGFNNEQFF. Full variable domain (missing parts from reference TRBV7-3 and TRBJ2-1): GAGVSQTPSNKVTEKGKYVELRCDPISGHTALYWYRQSLGQGPEFLIYFQGTGAADDSGLPNDRFFAVRPEGSVSTLKIQRTERGDSAVYLCASSLVGTGFNNEQFFGPGTRLTVL.

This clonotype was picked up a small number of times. The CDR3 sequence: CASSLNRATNEKLFF. The DNA for the CDR3 is TGCGCCAGCAGCTTAAACAGGGCAACTAATGAAAAACTGTTTTTT. The gene calls are TRBV5-1 and TRBJ1-4; the D gene is possibly TRBD1 (6 bases). CDR3 length: 15 amino acids. Germline loops: CDR1 SGHRS, CDR2 YFSETQ. V was clipped by 2 bases and J by 0 bases, with 8 bases between them.

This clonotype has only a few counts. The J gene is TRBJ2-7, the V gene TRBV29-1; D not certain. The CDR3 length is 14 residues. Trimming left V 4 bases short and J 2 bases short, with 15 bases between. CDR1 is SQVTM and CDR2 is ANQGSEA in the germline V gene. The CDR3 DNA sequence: TGCAGCGTTGTAGACCAGGACGGAGCCTACGAGCAGTACTTC. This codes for CSVVDQDGAYEQYF.

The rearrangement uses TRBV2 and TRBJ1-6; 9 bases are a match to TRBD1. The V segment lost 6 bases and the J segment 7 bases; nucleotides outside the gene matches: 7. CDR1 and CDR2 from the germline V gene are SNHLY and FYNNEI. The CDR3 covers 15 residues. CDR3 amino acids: CASRPQGAQNSPLHF. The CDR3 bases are TGTGCCAGCAGGCCACAGGGGGCGCAGAATTCACCCCTCCACTTT.

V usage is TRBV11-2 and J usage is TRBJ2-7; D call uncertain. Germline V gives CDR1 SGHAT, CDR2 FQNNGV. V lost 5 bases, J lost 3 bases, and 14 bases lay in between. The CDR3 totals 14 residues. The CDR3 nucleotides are TGTGCCAGCAGCACCCGGCCAAATATCTACGAGCAGTACTTC. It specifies CASSTRPNIYEQYF.

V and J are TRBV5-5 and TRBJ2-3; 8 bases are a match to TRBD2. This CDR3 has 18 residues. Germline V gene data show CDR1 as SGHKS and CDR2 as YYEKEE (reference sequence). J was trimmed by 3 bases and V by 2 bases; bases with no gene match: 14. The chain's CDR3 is CASSLLFDGGARTDTQYF. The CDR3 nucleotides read TGTGCCAGCAGCTTACTCTTCGACGGGGGGGCGAGGACAGATACGCAGTATTTT.

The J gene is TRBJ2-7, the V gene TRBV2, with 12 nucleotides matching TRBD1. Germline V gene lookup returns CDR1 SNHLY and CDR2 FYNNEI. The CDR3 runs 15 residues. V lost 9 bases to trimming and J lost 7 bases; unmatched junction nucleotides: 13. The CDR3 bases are TGTGCCAGTACCGGGACAGGGGGCGAAATCGGTGAGCAGTACTTC. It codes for CASTGTGGEIGEQYF.

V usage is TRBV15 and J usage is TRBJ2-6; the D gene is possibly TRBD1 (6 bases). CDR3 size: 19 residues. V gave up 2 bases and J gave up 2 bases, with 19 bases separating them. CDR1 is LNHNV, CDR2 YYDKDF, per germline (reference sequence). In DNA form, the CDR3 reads TGTGCCACCAGCAGAAGATGGGACACATCCTTGGCTGGGGCCAACGTCCTGACTTTC. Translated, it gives CATSRRWDTSLAGANVLTF.

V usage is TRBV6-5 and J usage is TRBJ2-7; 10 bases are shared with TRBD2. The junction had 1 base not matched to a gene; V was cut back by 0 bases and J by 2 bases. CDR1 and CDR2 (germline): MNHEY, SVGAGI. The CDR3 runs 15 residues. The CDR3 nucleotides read TGTGCCAGCAGTTACTCAACTAGCGGGGCCTACGAGCAGTACTTC. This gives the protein CASSYSTSGAYEQYF.

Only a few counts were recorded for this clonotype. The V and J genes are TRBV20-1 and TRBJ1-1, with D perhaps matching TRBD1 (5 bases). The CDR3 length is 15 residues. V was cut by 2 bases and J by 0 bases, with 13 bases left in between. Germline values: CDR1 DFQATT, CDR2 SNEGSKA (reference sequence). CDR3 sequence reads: CSARPLTGLNTEAFF. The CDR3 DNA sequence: TGCAGTGCTAGACCACTTACAGGTCTGAACACTGAAGCTTTCTTT.

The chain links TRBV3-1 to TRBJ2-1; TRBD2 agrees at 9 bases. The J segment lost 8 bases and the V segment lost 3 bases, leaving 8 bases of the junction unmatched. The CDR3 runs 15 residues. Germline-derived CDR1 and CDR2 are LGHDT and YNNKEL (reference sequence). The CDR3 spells CASSHPSGTSYEQFF. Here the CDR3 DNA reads TGTGCCAGCAGCCACCCCTCAGGGACTAGCTATGAGCAGTTCTTC.

The CDR3 protein is CASSYSRTGVGDTQYF. The CDR3 DNA sequence: TGTGCCAGCAGTTACTCGCGGACAGGGGTAGGAGATACGCAGTATTTT. The chain recombines TRBV6-5 with TRBJ2-3, with 9 positions matching TRBD1. V shed 0 bases and J 5 bases; nucleotides not matched to a gene: 6. This CDR3 is built from 16 residues. In germline, CDR1 is MNHEY, CDR2 SVGAGI.

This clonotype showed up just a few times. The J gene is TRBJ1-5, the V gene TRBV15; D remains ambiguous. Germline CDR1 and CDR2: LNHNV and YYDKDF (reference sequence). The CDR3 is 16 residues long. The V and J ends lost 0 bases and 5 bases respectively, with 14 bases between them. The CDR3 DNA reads TGTGCCACCAGCAGAGATTCGCTTCTGGATTATCAGCCCCAGCATTTT. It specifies CATSRDSLLDYQPQHF.

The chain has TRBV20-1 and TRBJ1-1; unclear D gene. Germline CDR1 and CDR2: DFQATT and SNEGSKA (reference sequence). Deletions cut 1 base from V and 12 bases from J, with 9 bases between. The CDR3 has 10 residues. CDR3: CSARVGRPFF. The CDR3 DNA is TGCAGTGCTAGAGTAGGGAGGCCTTTCTTT.

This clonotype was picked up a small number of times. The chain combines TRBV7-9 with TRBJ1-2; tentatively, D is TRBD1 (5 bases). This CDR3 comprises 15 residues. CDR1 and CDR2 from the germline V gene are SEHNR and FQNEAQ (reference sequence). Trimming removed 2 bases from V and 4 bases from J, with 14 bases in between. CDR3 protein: CASSLLGGTPYGYTF. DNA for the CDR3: TGTGCCAGCAGCTTACTCGGGGGGACTCCCTATGGCTACACCTTC.

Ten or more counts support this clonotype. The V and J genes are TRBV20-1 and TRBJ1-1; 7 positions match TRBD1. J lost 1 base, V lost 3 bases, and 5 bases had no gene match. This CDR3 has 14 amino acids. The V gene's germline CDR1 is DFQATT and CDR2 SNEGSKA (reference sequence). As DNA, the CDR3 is TGCAGTGCTAGTAGGGGGCCGGGGAACACTGAAGCTTTCTTT. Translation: CSASRGPGNTEAFF.

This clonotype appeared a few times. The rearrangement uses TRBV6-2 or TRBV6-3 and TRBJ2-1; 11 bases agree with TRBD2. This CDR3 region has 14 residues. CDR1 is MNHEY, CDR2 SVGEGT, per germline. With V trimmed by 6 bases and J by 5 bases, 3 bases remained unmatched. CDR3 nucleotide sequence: TGTGCCAGCAGCTGGGGACTAGCGGACAATGAGCAGTTCTTC. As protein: CASSWGLADNEQFF.

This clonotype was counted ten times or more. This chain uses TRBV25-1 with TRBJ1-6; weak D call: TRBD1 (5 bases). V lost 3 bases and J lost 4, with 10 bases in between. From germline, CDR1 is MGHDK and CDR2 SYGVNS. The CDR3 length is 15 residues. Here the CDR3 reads CASSDKGKYNSPLHF. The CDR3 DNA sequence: TGTGCCAGCAGTGACAAGGGGAAATATAATTCACCCCTCCACTTT. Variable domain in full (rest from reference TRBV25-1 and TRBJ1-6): EADIYQTPRYLVIGTGKKITLECSQTMGHDKMYWYQQDPGMELHLIHYSYGVNSTEKGDLSSESTVSRIRTEHFPLTLESARPSHTSQYLCASSDKGKYNSPLHFGNGTRLTVT.

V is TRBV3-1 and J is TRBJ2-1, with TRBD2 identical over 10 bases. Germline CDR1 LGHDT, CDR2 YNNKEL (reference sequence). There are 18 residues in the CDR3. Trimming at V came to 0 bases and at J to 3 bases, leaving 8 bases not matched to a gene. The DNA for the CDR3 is TGTGCCAGCAGCCAAGATCCTCCTAGCGGGAGTATCTACAATGAGCAGTTCTTC. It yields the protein CASSQDPPSGSIYNEQFF.

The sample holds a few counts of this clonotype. The CDR3 DNA is TGCAGTGCTAGAGCACTAAGCAATCAGCCCCAGCATTTT. Translation gives CSARALSNQPQHF. The chain is built from TRBV20-1 and TRBJ1-5; D remains unclear. V shed 1 base and J shed 1 base, with 5 bases lying between them. Germline V gene lookup returns CDR1 DFQATT and CDR2 SNEGSKA (reference sequence). This CDR3 contains 13 residues.

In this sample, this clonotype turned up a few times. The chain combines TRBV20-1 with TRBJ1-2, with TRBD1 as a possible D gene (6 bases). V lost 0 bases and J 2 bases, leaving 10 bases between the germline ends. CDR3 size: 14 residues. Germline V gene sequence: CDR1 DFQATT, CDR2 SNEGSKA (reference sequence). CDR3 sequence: CSARDFRGNYGYTF. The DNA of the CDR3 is TGCAGTGCTAGAGATTTCAGGGGAAACTATGGCTACACCTTC.

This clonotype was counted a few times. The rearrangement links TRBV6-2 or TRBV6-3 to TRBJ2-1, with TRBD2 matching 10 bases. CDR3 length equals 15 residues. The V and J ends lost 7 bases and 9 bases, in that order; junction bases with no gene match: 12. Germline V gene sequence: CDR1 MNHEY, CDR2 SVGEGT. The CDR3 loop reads CASNPASGRAFEQFF. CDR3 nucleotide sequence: TGTGCCAGCAACCCAGCGAGCGGGAGGGCCTTTGAGCAGTTCTTC.

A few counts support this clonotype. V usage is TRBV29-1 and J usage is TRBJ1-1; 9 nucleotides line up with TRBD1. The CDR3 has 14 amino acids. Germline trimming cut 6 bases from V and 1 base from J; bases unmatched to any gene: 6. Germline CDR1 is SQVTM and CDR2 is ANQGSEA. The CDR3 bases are TGCAGCGTCCTTAGACAGGGGGGGAACACTGAAGCTTTCTTT. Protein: CSVLRQGGNTEAFF.

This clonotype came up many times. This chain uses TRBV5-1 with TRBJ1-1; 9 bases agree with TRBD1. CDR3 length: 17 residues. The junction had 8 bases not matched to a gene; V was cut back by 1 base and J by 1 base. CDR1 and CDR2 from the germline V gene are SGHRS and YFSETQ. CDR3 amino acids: CASSLWGGTGQNTEAFF. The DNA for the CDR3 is TGCGCCAGCAGCTTGTGGGGGGGGACAGGGCAGAACACTGAAGCTTTCTTT. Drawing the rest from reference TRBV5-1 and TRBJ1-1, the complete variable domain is KAGVTQTPRYLIKTRGQQVTLSCSPISGHRSVSWYQQTPGQGLQFLFEYFSETQRNKGNFPGRFSGRQFSNSRSEMNVSTLELGDSALYLCASSLWGGTGQNTEAFFGQGTRLTVV.

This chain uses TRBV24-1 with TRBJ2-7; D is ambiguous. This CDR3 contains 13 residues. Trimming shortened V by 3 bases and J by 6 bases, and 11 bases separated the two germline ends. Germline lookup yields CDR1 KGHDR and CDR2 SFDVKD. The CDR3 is CATSDALKVEQYF. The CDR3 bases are TGTGCCACCAGTGATGCGTTAAAGGTCGAGCAGTACTTC.

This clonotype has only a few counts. The CDR3, as DNA: TGTGCCAGCAGTGTACCCGGGTCCCTCAAAGGGGAGCTGTTTTTT. Amino acid sequence: CASSVPGSLKGELFF. The rearrangement joins TRBV28 to TRBJ2-2; D ambiguous. CDR1 and CDR2 (germline): MDHEN, SYDVKM. The CDR3 consists of 15 residues. The germline V and J ends were trimmed by 5 bases and 8 bases, with 18 bases remaining between them.

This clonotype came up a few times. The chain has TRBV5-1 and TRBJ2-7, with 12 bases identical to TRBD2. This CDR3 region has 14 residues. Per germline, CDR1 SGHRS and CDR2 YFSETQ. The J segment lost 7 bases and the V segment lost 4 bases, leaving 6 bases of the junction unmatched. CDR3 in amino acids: CASSQTSGSKEQYF. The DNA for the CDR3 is TGCGCCAGCAGCCAGACTAGCGGGAGTAAAGAGCAGTACTTC.